This T cell receptor beta chain is from a study of T cell responses to AZD1222 COVID-19 vaccine. Study observations and caveats: In the spike-specific TCR repertoire, nearly half reportedly target unmutated variant regions.

Details on this clone: What it binds is not known.

Germline CDR1 reads MDHEN; CDR2 reads SYDVKM. CDR3 length equals 15 residues. V dropped 8 bases and J dropped 7; count of bases not matched to a gene: 14. Clones were sequenced by immunoSEQ multiplex PCR, and TCRdb holds only the in-frame ones, with some missing. The repertoire holds 150,000 to 180,000 clones, roughly 90% seen once, with approximately 1.6% in the top ten. The rearrangement uses TRBV28 and TRBJ1-5; TRBD1 agrees at 7 bases. Sequencing used peripheral blood, obtained 28 days after the second AZD1222 dose. The receptor was isolated from an adult who received the AZD1222 COVID-19 vaccine. The DNA of the CDR3 is TGTGCCAGCCGTCCCGAGACAGGGATGAGCCAGCCCCAGCATTTT. This translates into CASRPETGMSQPQHF.